The next 3 T cell receptor beta chains were all read from a single sample in a study of cytomegalovirus exposure and HLA in healthy donors. This PCR relied on a set of 60 Vbeta primers and 13 Jbeta primers. Libraries were prepared by immunoSEQ multiplex PCR; TCRdb keeps only in-frame clonotypes and omits some of them. The sample contains 130,000 to 150,000 clones, around 80% of which appear only once. Sequencing input: PBMCs. These receptors were taken from a man between 35 and 55 years old in good health and CMV-seropositive.

The genes are TRBV18 and TRBJ1-6; possibly TRBD1 for D (5 bases). The CDR3 contains 16 residues. Germline V gives CDR1 KGHSH, CDR2 LQKENI. Trimming cost V 4 bases and J 0 bases, with 10 bases left between them. Here the CDR3 reads CASSLGGSSYNSPLHF. The CDR3 region has the DNA TGTGCCAGCTCACTTGGGGGGAGCTCCTATAATTCACCCCTCCACTTT. Combining the CDR3 with reference TRBV18 and TRBJ1-6 gives the whole variable domain NAGVMQNPRHLVRRRGQEARLRCSPMKGHSHVYWYRQLPEEGLKFMVYLQKENIIDESGMPKERFSAEFPKEGPSILRIQQVVRGDSAAYFCASSLGGSSYNSPLHFGNGTRLTVT.

V and J are TRBV4-3 and TRBJ2-2; TRBD2 aligns across 12 bases. V was pared by 2 bases and J by 5 bases, with 3 bases of the junction left unmatched. This CDR3 contains 16 residues. CDR1 and CDR2 (germline): LGHNA, YSLEER. DNA of the CDR3: TGCGCCAGCAGCCAACTAGCGGGGGGGCTAACCGGGGAGCTGTTTTTT. It translates to CASSQLAGGLTGELFF.

This rearrangement joins TRBV18 to TRBJ2-2, with D hard to call. Germline CDR1 and CDR2: KGHSH and LQKENI. There are 16 residues in the CDR3. Trimming took 6 bases from V and 0 from J, leaving 14 bases between them. CDR3: CASSHTDHANTGELFF. The CDR3 DNA is TGTGCCAGCTCCCACACAGATCACGCGAACACCGGGGAGCTGTTTTTT.